This is a list of T cell receptor beta chains from one sample in a study of blood T cell repertoires in COVID-19. Clones were sequenced by immunoSEQ multiplex PCR, and TCRdb holds only the in-frame ones, with some missing. The sample has some 240,000 clones, about 86% seen once. The sample taken for sequencing was PBMCs or T cells enriched from blood (not recorded which). All receptors derive from a man aged 30-40 years with acute COVID-19. The conserved cysteine and the conserved F or W are not part of the CDR3 here. Where a row states a size, it is once, few, many or the class of an expanded clone; other rows omit it.

J gene,clone size,V gene,CDR3 protein
TRBJ1-2,NA,TRBV2,ASSEGGQNYGYT
TRBJ1-4,few,TRBV29-1,SVAGRFSEKLF
TRBJ2-5,once,TRBV5-4,ASGPSRDREETQY
TRBJ2-5,NA,TRBV9,ASSGTGAPETQY
TRBJ2-5,NA,TRBV19,ASSIDRESKETQY
TRBJ1-2,NA,TRBV20-1,SAPTVYGYT
TRBJ1-1,NA,TRBV30,AWSGLRATEAF
TRBJ1-1,NA,TRBV9,ASSGRENTEAF
TRBJ2-1,NA,TRBV5-1,ASSAEGQGANEQF
TRBJ2-2,NA,TRBV11-2,ASSLAPGELF
TRBJ1-4,NA,TRBV7-8,ASSFAGTNEKLF
TRBJ1-1,NA,TRBV7-8,ASSLSAGNTEAF
TRBJ2-1,NA,TRBV11-3,ASSLGTSSYNEQF
TRBJ1-2,NA,TRBV6-5,ASTEGAGLSYT
TRBJ1-1,NA,TRBV6-6,ASRRDRDRLQAF
TRBJ2-6,NA,TRBV19,ASSRQGGSGANVLT
TRBJ2-1,few,TRBV5-4,ASSLATVDNEQF